The table lists the clone carrying this T cell receptor beta chain with a few counts. This entry belongs to a study of CD8 T cells in Susac syndrome. Trimming cost V 3 bases and J 2 bases; bases outside gene matches: 6. The CDR3 runs 15 residues. Germline V gene lookup returns CDR1 MNHEY and CDR2 SMNVEV (reference sequence). Reverse transcription of about 0.45 to 1 ug RNA was carried out with random hexamers. The immunoSEQ assay covered 54 Vbeta and 13 Jbeta segments for CDR3. MiXCR, run by TCRdb on the immunoSEQ multiplex PCR reads, gives a single entry per CDR3 protein. The data hold about 300,000 distinct CDR3 sequences, with almost 85% observed a single time. TCR beta was sequenced from blood CD8+ and CD4+ T cells. The multiple sclerosis controls comprised treatment-naive patients whose relapsing-remitting disease was stable or active. The CD8+ and CD4+ T cells were isolated magnetically using a negative isolation approach, whereas the TEMRA cells were enriched by FACS.

Material: CD8+ T cells from PBMCs. The chain is built from TRBV27 and TRBJ2-7; the match to TRBD2 covers 8 bases. This TCR was recovered from a human donor with multiple sclerosis. In DNA, the CDR3 is TGTGCCAGCAGTTTGGAAGCGGGAGCCACCTACGAGCAGTACTTC. The encoded protein is CASSLEAGATYEQYF.